The 21 T cell receptor beta chains in this list originate from one sample, sequenced in a study of T cell changes during pregnancy in multiple sclerosis. Profiled with immunoSEQ multiplex PCR; TCRdb holds only in-frame clones, not every one. The data contain around 50,000 clones, around 87% of them seen just once; the ten biggest clones take up 8% to 9.5%. The material was CD8+ T cells from peripheral blood mononuclear cells, obtained in the second trimester of pregnancy. Every receptor here comes from a female donor with multiple sclerosis, enrolled in a pregnancy study.

The V call is TRBV7-6, the J call TRBJ1-2; 9 positions agree with TRBD1. V lost 5 bases to trimming and J lost 3 bases; unmatched junction nucleotides: 7. The CDR3 totals 15 residues. CDR1 is SGHVS, CDR2 FNYEAQ, per germline. The DNA of the CDR3 is TGTGCCAGCAGCCCCAAGACAGGGGGGCACTATGGCTACACCTTC. The encoded protein is CASSPKTGGHYGYTF.

CDR3 sequence: CASRIGTGDQPQHF. CDR3 coding DNA: TGTGCCAGCAGAATCGGGACAGGGGATCAGCCCCAGCATTTT. This chain connects TRBV6-5 to TRBJ1-5, with 10 bases matching TRBD1. CDR3 size: 14 residues. The trim removed 6 bases at V and 5 bases at J, leaving 4 bases unmatched. Germline CDR1 MNHEY, CDR2 SVGAGI.

The rearrangement uses TRBV7-8 and TRBJ2-1; weak D call: TRBD1 (5 bases). Trimming left V 3 bases short and J 2 bases short, with 8 bases between. CDR3 length equals 14 residues. CDR1 and CDR2 (germline): SGHVS, FQNEAQ. DNA of the CDR3: TGTGCCAGCAGCTTTGCAGGGACCTACAATGAGCAGTTCTTC. Protein: CASSFAGTYNEQFF.

The chain uses TRBV30 and TRBJ1-4; TRBD1 matches at 7 bases. This CDR3 is 14 amino acids long. CDR1 and CDR2 (germline): GTSNPN, SVGIG (reference sequence). V shed 1 base and J 6 bases; nucleotides not matched to a gene: 5. This CDR3 is CAWSGKGAYEKLFF. The CDR3 coding sequence is TGTGCCTGGAGTGGAAAGGGGGCTTATGAAAAACTGTTTTTT.

The chain combines TRBV2 with TRBJ2-1, with D uncertain. This CDR3 comprises 13 residues. Germline CDR1 is SNHLY and CDR2 is FYNNEI. The V gene lost 2 bases and the J gene lost 7 bases, with 9 bases spanning the gap. This CDR3 reads CASSEPPVNEQFF. In DNA form, the CDR3 reads TGTGCCAGCAGTGAACCCCCGGTGAATGAGCAGTTCTTC.

The gene calls are TRBV9 and TRBJ2-1; 7 positions match TRBD2. V dropped 4 bases and J dropped 0; count of bases not matched to a gene: 4. Germline V lookup: CDR1 SGDLS, CDR2 YYNGEE. The CDR3 is 15 residues long. In DNA, the CDR3 is TGTGCCAGCAGCCCCGGGGGGAGCTCCTACAATGAGCAGTTCTTC. Its protein is CASSPGGSSYNEQFF.

The V call is TRBV28, the J call TRBJ2-5; no clear D gene. The V end was cut by 5 bases, the J end by 5 bases, with 27 bases between. Looked up from germline, CDR1 is MDHEN and CDR2 is SYDVKM. The CDR3 sequence is 18 residues long. CDR3 in DNA: TGTGCCAGCAGTCCACGTAGTACCCCGCGACACGTCAATGAGACCCAGTACTTC. This encodes CASSPRSTPRHVNETQYF. The full variable domain, completed using reference TRBV28 and TRBJ2-5, is DVKVTQSSRYLVKRTGEKVFLECVQDMDHENMFWYRQDPGLGLRLIYFSYDVKMKEKGDIPEGYSVSREKKERFSLILESASTNQTSMYLCASSPRSTPRHVNETQYFGPGTRLLVL.

On this clone itself: At one end the junction does not follow the germline gene, possibly because of a read error. This CDR3 is CASSSGGKGGNTGELFF. The CDR3 nucleotides read TGTGCTAGCAGTTCCGGGGGGAAAGGCGGAAACACCGGGGAGCTGTTTTTT. The rearrangement joins TRBV7-7 to TRBJ2-2; 7 bases map to TRBD2. From germline, CDR1 is SSHAT and CDR2 FNYEAQ (reference sequence). This CDR3 spans 17 amino acids.

V is TRBV6-6 and J is TRBJ2-7; 7 nucleotides align to TRBD1. CDR1 and CDR2 from the germline V gene are MNHNY and SVGAGI (reference sequence). The CDR3 runs 13 residues. V dropped 8 bases and J dropped 1; count of bases not matched to a gene: 5. The CDR3 spells CASEGTASYEQYF. For the CDR3, the DNA is TGTGCCAGCGAAGGGACAGCATCCTACGAGCAGTACTTC.

The chain joins TRBV15 to TRBJ1-1; D remains ambiguous. Germline CDR1 is LNHNV and CDR2 is YYDKDF (reference sequence). The V and J ends lost 3 bases and 8 bases respectively, with 13 bases between them. The CDR3 covers 13 residues. The CDR3 sequence is CATSRNDFPEAFF. Here the CDR3 DNA reads TGTGCCACCAGCAGGAACGACTTCCCCGAAGCTTTCTTT.

A note on this clone: Other DNA sequences of this sample code for an identical CDR3. This rearrangement joins TRBV15 to TRBJ1-2; D is perhaps TRBD1 (5 bases). Per the germline V gene, CDR1 is LNHNV and CDR2 is YYDKDF (reference sequence). CDR3 length: 13 amino acids. Trimming cost V 0 bases and J 6 bases, with 8 bases left between them. The CDR3 DNA reads TGTGCCACCAGCAGAGAGGAAGGGGATGGCTACACCTTC. Residues: CATSREEGDGYTF.

The J gene is TRBJ2-1, the V gene TRBV2, with D perhaps matching TRBD2 (5 bases). V was trimmed by 3 bases and J by 6 bases, leaving 12 bases between them. Per the germline V gene, CDR1 is SNHLY and CDR2 is FYNNEI. The CDR3 loop spans 14 amino acids. DNA of the CDR3: TGTGCCAGCAGTGATTATACGGGGAGCAATGAGCAGTTCTTC. Translating it yields CASSDYTGSNEQFF.

V gene TRBV5-4 combines with J gene TRBJ1-1, with D possibly matching TRBD1 (5 bases). In germline, CDR1 is SGHNT, CDR2 YYREEE (reference sequence). The CDR3 is 15 amino acids. The V gene lost 5 bases and the J gene lost 4 bases, with 18 bases spanning the gap. The CDR3 region has the DNA TGTGCCAGCAGTTATACCACCGGGGGAGGCACTGAAGCTTTCTTT. Its translation is CASSYTTGGGTEAFF.

The chain has TRBV7-6 and TRBJ1-1; the D is unclear. Trimming stripped 8 bases from V and 3 bases from J, with 19 bases between. Germline loops: CDR1 SGHVS, CDR2 FNYEAQ. The CDR3 spans 15 residues. CDR3 in amino acids: CASLRLGGLDTEAFF. DNA of the CDR3: TGTGCCAGCTTAAGGTTGGGAGGGTTGGACACTGAAGCTTTCTTT.

The V call is TRBV27, the J call TRBJ1-2; 7 bases are a match to TRBD1. Germline values: CDR1 MNHEY, CDR2 SMNVEV (reference sequence). This CDR3 is built from 16 residues. V was pared by 4 bases and J by 5 bases, with 13 bases of the junction left unmatched. CDR3 nucleotides: TGTGCCAGCAGTTCGTCCGGGACAGCTCCAAGATATGGCTACACCTTC. Encoded protein: CASSSSGTAPRYGYTF.

A few counts support this clone. The chain recombines TRBV5-1 with TRBJ2-7, with a tentative D call TRBD1 (6 bases). The length of the CDR3 is 16 residues. V lost 6 bases, J lost 2 bases, and 21 bases lay in between. Germline V CDR1 and CDR2: SGHRS, YFSETQ. CDR3 in DNA: TGCGCCAGCATTCCTTGGCCGGGACAACATCCCTACGAGCAGTACTTC. Amino acids: CASIPWPGQHPYEQYF.

There are a few counts of this clone. The gene calls are TRBV5-4 and TRBJ1-2; D may be TRBD1 (6 bases). Germline CDR1 reads SGHNT; CDR2 reads YYREEE (reference sequence). The CDR3 contains 15 residues. Between the trimmed V and J ends, which lost 0 bases and 4 bases, there was a span of 13 bases. CDR3 protein: CASSLEPGAIYGYTF. The CDR3 nucleotides read TGTGCCAGCAGCTTGGAACCAGGGGCCATCTATGGCTACACCTTC.

The chain combines TRBV5-1 with TRBJ2-3, with 7 bases fitting TRBD2. V gave up 0 bases and J gave up 0 bases; unmatched junction bases: 4. Germline loops: CDR1 SGHRS, CDR2 YFSETQ. The CDR3 has 16 residues. The CDR3: CASSLETGGSTDTQYF. CDR3 nucleotide sequence: TGCGCCAGCAGCTTGGAGACGGGGGGAAGCACAGATACGCAGTATTTT.

The CDR3 bases are TGTGCCAGCAGTTGGGGCAGAACGCCCTCCTACGAGCAGTACTTC. Residues: CASSWGRTPSYEQYF. The chain uses TRBV6-5 and TRBJ2-7, with a tentative D call TRBD1 (5 bases). There are 15 residues in the CDR3. Per the germline V gene, CDR1 is MNHEY and CDR2 is SVGAGI. With 4 bases removed from V and 0 bases from J, the gap between germline ends came to 13 bases.

The gene calls are TRBV5-1 and TRBJ2-1; perhaps TRBD2 as D (5 bases). The germline gives CDR1 SGHRS, CDR2 YFSETQ. The germline V and J ends were trimmed by 1 base and 7 bases, with 9 bases remaining between them. This CDR3 spans 13 amino acids. The CDR3 spells CASSLLSGNEQFF. DNA of the CDR3: TGCGCCAGCAGCTTGTTGTCGGGGAATGAGCAGTTCTTC.

The V and J genes are TRBV5-6 and TRBJ1-2; 10 bases line up with TRBD1. Germline V gene sequence: CDR1 SGHDT, CDR2 YYEEEE. The CDR3 covers 13 residues. The V and J ends lost 3 bases and 8 bases, in that order; junction bases with no gene match: 4. The CDR3 sequence: CASSSGTGEGYTF. The CDR3 coding sequence is TGTGCCAGCAGCTCCGGGACAGGGGAAGGCTACACCTTC.